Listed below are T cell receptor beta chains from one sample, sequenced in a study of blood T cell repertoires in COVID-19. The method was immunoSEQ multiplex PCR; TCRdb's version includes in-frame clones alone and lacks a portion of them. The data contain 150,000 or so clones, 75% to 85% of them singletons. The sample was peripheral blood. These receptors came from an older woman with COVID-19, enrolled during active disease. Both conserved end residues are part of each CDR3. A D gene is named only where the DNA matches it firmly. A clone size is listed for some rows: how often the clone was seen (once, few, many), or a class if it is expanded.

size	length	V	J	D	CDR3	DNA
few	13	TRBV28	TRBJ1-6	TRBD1	CASGDSHNSPLHF	TGTGCCAGCGGGGACAGTCATAATTCACCCCTCCACTTT
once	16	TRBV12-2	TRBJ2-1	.	CASRPIGERSYNEQFF	TGTGCAAGTCGGCCCATTGGGGAGCGCTCCTACAATGAGCAGTTCTTC
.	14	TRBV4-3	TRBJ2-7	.	CASSQAQGNYEQYF	TGCGCCAGCAGCCAAGCCCAGGGGAACTACGAGCAGTACTTC
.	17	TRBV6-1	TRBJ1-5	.	CASSERGPAFRNQPQHF	TGTGCCAGCAGTGAACGAGGCCCAGCCTTTCGAAATCAGCCCCAGCATTTT
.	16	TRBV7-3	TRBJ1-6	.	CASSLMGHISGPPLHF	TGTGCCAGCAGCTTAATGGGACACATCTCGGGTCCACCCCTCCACTTT
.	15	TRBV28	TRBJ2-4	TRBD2	CASRPAGRSGNIQYF	TGTGCCAGCAGGCCAGCGGGGCGGTCCGGAAACATTCAGTACTTC
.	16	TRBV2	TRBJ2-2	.	CASSVLALMNTGELFF	TGTGCCAGCAGTGTTTTGGCCCTTATGAACACCGGGGAGCTGTTTTTT
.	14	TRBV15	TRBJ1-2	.	CATSRDQGPYGYTF	TGTGCCACCAGCAGAGACCAGGGCCCGTATGGCTACACCTTC
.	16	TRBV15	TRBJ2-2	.	CATSSSHGGNTGELFF	TGTGCCACCAGCAGTTCCCACGGGGGGAACACCGGGGAGCTGTTTTTT
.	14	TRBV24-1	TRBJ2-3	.	CATQGRFSTDTQYF	TGTGCCACCCAGGGCCGTTTTAGCACAGATACGCAGTATTTT
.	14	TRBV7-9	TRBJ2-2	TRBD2	CASAGGGNTGELFF	TGTGCCAGTGCGGGGGGCGGGAACACCGGGGAGCTGTTTTTT
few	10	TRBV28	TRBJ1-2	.	CASSGVGYTF	TGTGCCAGCAGTGGAGTTGGCTACACCTTC
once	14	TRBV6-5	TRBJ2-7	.	CASTRPGSPYEQYF	TGTGCCAGCACCCGACCGGGTTCCCCCTACGAGCAGTACTTC
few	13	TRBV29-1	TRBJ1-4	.	CSVERAGNEKLFF	TGCAGCGTTGAGAGGGCCGGTAATGAAAAACTGTTTTTT
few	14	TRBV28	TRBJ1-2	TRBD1	CASSIDRGNYGYTF	TGTGCCAGCAGCATTGACAGGGGGAACTATGGCTACACCTTC
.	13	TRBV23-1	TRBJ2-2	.	CAGAGSCTGELFF	TGCGCCGGGGCCGGGTCTTGCACCGGGGAGCTGTTTTTT
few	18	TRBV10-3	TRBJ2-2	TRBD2	CAISEPIRLAGNTGELFF	TGTGCCATCAGTGAGCCCATTCGACTAGCGGGGAACACCGGGGAGCTGTTTTTT
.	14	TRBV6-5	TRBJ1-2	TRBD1	CASSRTGPIYGYTF	TGTGCCAGCAGTAGGACAGGACCAATCTATGGCTACACCTTC
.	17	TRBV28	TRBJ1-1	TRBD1	CASSSHRGAVRSTEAFF	TGTGCCAGCAGTTCGCACAGGGGCGCGGTTCGGAGTACTGAAGCTTTCTTT
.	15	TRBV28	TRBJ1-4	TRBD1	CASTQGGQGSEKLFF	TGTGCCAGCACCCAAGGCGGACAGGGTAGCGAAAAACTGTTTTTT
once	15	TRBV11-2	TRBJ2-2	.	CASSLGTGFTGELFF	TGTGCCAGCAGCTTAGGTACAGGGTTCACCGGGGAGCTGTTTTTT
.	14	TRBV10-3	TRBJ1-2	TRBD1	CAISGGRDRDGYTF	TGTGCCATCAGCGGGGGGCGGGACAGGGATGGCTACACCTTC
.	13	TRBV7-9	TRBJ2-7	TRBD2	CASAASGRYEQYF	TGTGCCAGCGCGGCTAGCGGGAGGTACGAGCAGTACTTC
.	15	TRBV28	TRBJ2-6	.	CASSFSLAGANVLTF	TGTGCCAGCAGTTTTTCCCTCGCTGGGGCCAACGTCCTGACTTTC
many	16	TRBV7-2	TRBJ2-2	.	CASSLALRSNTGELFF	TGTGCCAGCAGCTTAGCGTTGCGATCGAACACCGGGGAGCTGTTTTTT
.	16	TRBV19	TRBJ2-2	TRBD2	CASSIAPGGSTGELFF	TGTGCCAGTAGTATAGCCCCGGGGGGGAGCACCGGGGAGCTGTTTTTT
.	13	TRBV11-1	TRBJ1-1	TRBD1	CASTRDRGTEAFF	TGTGCCAGCACCAGGGACAGGGGGACTGAAGCTTTCTTT
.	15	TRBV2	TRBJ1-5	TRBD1	CASRGQGGGNQPQHF	TGTGCCAGCAGAGGACAGGGGGGAGGCAATCAGCCCCAGCATTTT
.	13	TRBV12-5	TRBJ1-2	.	CASGLGHRDGYTF	TGTGCTAGTGGTTTGGGACACAGGGACGGCTACACCTTC
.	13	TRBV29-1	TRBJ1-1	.	CSVPSAGNTEAFF	TGCAGCGTACCCTCGGCGGGGAACACTGAAGCTTTCTTT
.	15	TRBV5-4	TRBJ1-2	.	CASSPDSNFNYGYTF	TGTGCCAGCAGCCCTGACAGTAACTTCAACTATGGCTACACCTTC
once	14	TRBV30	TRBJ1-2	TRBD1	CAWSRTGRGYGYTF	TGTGCCTGGAGTAGGACAGGGCGCGGCTATGGCTACACCTTC
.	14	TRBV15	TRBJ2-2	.	CATSRAGITGELFF	TGTGCCACCAGCAGGGCAGGGATAACCGGGGAGCTGTTTTTT
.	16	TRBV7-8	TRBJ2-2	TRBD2	CASSKSGLAGRGELFF	TGTGCCAGCAGCAAATCGGGACTAGCGGGGAGAGGGGAGCTGTTTTTT
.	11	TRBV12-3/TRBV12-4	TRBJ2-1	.	CASSLRDEQFF	TGTGCCAGCAGTTTACGAGATGAGCAGTTCTTC
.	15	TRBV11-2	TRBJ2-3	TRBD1	CASSVGQINTDTQYF	TGTGCCAGCAGCGTGGGACAGATAAACACAGATACGCAGTATTTT
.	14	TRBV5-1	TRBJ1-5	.	CASSLVGGDQPQHF	TGCGCCAGCAGCTTGGTGGGAGGGGATCAGCCCCAGCATTTT
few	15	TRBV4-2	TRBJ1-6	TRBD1	CASSQDPRGLSPLHF	TGTGCCAGCAGCCAAGACCCCAGGGGGCTTTCACCCCTCCACTTT
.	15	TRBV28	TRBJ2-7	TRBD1	CASISSTGAMDEQYF	TGTGCCAGCATTAGTTCAACAGGGGCAATGGACGAGCAGTACTTC
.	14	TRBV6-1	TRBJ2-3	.	CASSEAGGSDTQYF	TGTGCCAGCAGTGAGGCAGGAGGGTCAGATACGCAGTATTTT
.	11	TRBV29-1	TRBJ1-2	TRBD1	CSDRGAFGYTF	TGCAGCGACAGGGGGGCGTTTGGCTACACCTTC
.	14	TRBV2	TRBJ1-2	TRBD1	CASRTGGWGYGYTF	TGTGCCAGCAGGACAGGGGGCTGGGGCTATGGCTACACCTTC
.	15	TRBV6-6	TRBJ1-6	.	CASSYITGNNSPLHF	TGTGCCAGCAGTTATATAACAGGAAACAATTCACCCCTCCACTTT
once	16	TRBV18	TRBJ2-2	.	CASSPLVGLSTGELFF	TGTGCCAGCTCACCTTTAGTCGGACTAAGTACCGGGGAGCTGTTTTTT
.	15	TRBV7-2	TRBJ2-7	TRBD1	CASSPTTDRGLEQYF	TGTGCCAGCAGCCCGACCACGGACAGGGGGCTCGAGCAGTACTTC
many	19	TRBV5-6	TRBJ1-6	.	CASSSGVELGSSYNSPLHF	TGTGCCAGCAGCTCCGGGGTAGAGCTCGGCAGCTCCTATAATTCACCCCTCCACTTT
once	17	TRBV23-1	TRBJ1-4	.	CATPRTTTNPTNEKLFF	TGCGCCACCCCCCGGACAACAACTAACCCAACTAATGAAAAACTGTTTTTT
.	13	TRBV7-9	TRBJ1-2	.	CASSPSGARGYTF	TGTGCCAGCAGCCCAAGCGGAGCCCGGGGCTACACCTTC
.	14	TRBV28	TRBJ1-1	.	CASSLDRTSSEAFF	TGTGCCAGCAGTCTAGACCGGACAAGCTCTGAAGCTTTCTTT
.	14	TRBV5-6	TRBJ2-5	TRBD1	CASSPTGDQETQYF	TGTGCCAGCAGCCCGACAGGGGATCAAGAGACCCAGTACTTC